One TCR beta chain is described in this entry. Its antigen is unidentified. Clones were read by immunoSEQ multiplex PCR, and TCRdb kept only the in-frame ones, dropping some. The sample has some 680,000 clones, roughly 72% seen once. The entry originates in a study of shared clonotypes between healthy human individuals. Study findings and constraints: Inspection by rarefaction showed sorted-subset sequencing to be incomplete despite large depth.

The receptor was isolated from a woman under 40 in good health. Material for sequencing was memory CD4+ T cells sorted from blood. Subset meaning: CD45RA-negative fraction.

CDR3 in DNA: TGTGCCAGCAGCCTACCTTTCTCTTCGTCAACTGAAAAACTGTTTTTT. Translated, it gives CASSLPFSSSTEKLFF. The chain links TRBV11-3 to TRBJ1-4; D uncertain. CDR3 length: 16 residues. V lost 5 bases, J lost 7 bases, and 20 bases lay in between. Germline values: CDR1 SGHNT, CDR2 YENEEA.